A single sample gave rise to the 32 T cell receptor beta chains below, sequenced in a study of blood T cell repertoires in COVID-19. Clones were sequenced by immunoSEQ multiplex PCR, and TCRdb holds only the in-frame ones, with some missing. The table includes a few hundred thousand clones, about four fifths detected once. Sequencing used peripheral blood. These TCRs come from a human donor with acute or convalescent COVID-19. The donor label of this sample is uncertain.

The rearrangement links TRBV7-9 to TRBJ2-2; D might be TRBD1 (6 bases). CDR1 is SEHNR, CDR2 FQNEAQ, per germline (reference sequence). The CDR3 has 16 residues. The V end lost 1 base, the J end lost 6 bases, and 15 bases lay between the germline ends. This chain's CDR3 is CASSLGGQFWSGELFF. As DNA, the CDR3 is TGTGCCAGCAGCTTAGGGGGGCAGTTCTGGTCCGGGGAGCTGTTTTTT. The full variable domain, completed using reference TRBV7-9 and TRBJ2-2, is DTGVSQNPRHKITKRGQNVTFRCDPISEHNRLYWYRQTLGQGPEFLTYFQNEAQLEKSRLLSDRFSAERPKGSFSTLEIQRTEQGDSAMYLCASSLGGQFWSGELFFGEGSRLTVL.

This rearrangement joins TRBV6-6 to TRBJ2-1; 9 bases map to TRBD2. Per germline, CDR1 MNHNY and CDR2 SVGAGI (reference sequence). V lost 0 bases to trimming and J lost 7 bases; unmatched junction nucleotides: 4. This CDR3 comprises 15 residues. CDR3 loop: CASSYSTSGMNEQFF. Written as DNA, the CDR3 is TGTGCCAGCAGTTACTCGACTAGCGGAATGAATGAGCAGTTCTTC.

The rearrangement uses TRBV11-2 and TRBJ2-5; the match to TRBD2 covers 8 bases. CDR1 and CDR2 (germline): SGHAT, FQNNGV. This CDR3 contains 15 residues. The ends lost 1 base at V and 4 bases at J; junction bases unmatched: 5. The CDR3 is CASSLAGGPGETQYF. CDR3 nucleotide sequence: TGTGCCAGCAGCTTAGCGGGGGGGCCAGGAGAGACCCAGTACTTC.

The rearrangement joins TRBV5-6 to TRBJ1-4; the D is unclear. V lost 1 base and J lost 5, with 9 bases in between. CDR3 length equals 14 residues. Germline CDR1 reads SGHDT; CDR2 reads YYEEEE. DNA for the CDR3: TGTGCCAGCAGCTTGACACAGACGAATGAAAAACTGTTTTTT. Translation: CASSLTQTNEKLFF.

The rearrangement uses TRBV7-2 and TRBJ2-1; perhaps TRBD2 as D (6 bases). The CDR3 runs to 13 residues. V lost 3 bases and J 10 bases, leaving 13 bases between the germline ends. Germline loops: CDR1 SGHTA, CDR2 FQGNSA. The CDR3 DNA is TGTGCCAGCAGCTTGGGACTCCGTATGGAGCAGTTCTTC. The encoded protein is CASSLGLRMEQFF.

The chain links TRBV7-2 to TRBJ2-3; perhaps TRBD2 as D (6 bases). Germline lookup yields CDR1 SGHTA and CDR2 FQGNSA. V was pared by 4 bases and J by 5 bases, with 19 bases between. This CDR3 has 16 amino acids. The DNA of the CDR3 is TGTGCCAGCAGCTCCCAGGGTGGGGGAGCGGGAGATACGCAGTATTTT. Amino acid sequence: CASSSQGGGAGDTQYF.

V is TRBV12-3 or TRBV12-4 and J is TRBJ2-7; the match to TRBD2 covers 7 bases. Germline trimming cut 0 bases from V and 10 bases from J; bases unmatched to any gene: 3. The CDR3 has 12 residues. CDR3 protein: CASSLAREVQYF. As DNA, the CDR3 is TGTGCCAGCAGTTTAGCCCGGGAGGTTCAGTACTTC.

About this clone: The same CDR3 also results from other DNA sequences found in this sample. The chain uses TRBV28 and TRBJ1-1; no definite D call. V lost 3 bases to trimming and J lost 4 bases, with 6 bases between them. Germline lookup yields CDR1 MDHEN and CDR2 SYDVKM. CDR3 size: 12 residues. For the CDR3, the DNA is TGTGCCAGCAGTTTGAGGAGCACTGAAGCTTTCTTT. Its translation is CASSLRSTEAFF.

The genes are TRBV10-2 and TRBJ1-5, with D perhaps TRBD1 (5 bases). The CDR3 loop spans 14 amino acids. In germline, CDR1 is WSHSY, CDR2 SAAADI. The germline V and J ends were trimmed by 7 bases and 5 bases, with 15 bases remaining between them. CDR3 loop: CASKDSFAHQPQHF. In DNA, the CDR3 is TGCGCCAGCAAAGACAGTTTCGCGCATCAGCCCCAGCATTTT.

This clone was seen more than once but under ten times. The chain combines TRBV2 with TRBJ2-2; D is possibly TRBD2 (7 bases). The CDR3 spans 15 residues. Germline CDR1 SNHLY, CDR2 FYNNEI. V dropped 7 bases and J dropped 6 bases, with 18 bases sitting between them. DNA of the CDR3: TGTGCCAGCAAAGCTCAAGGGGGGGTGTCCGGGGAGCTGTTTTTT. Translated, it gives CASKAQGGVSGELFF.

This chain joins TRBV27 and TRBJ1-2; 10 nucleotides match TRBD1. J lost 5 bases, V lost 3 bases, and 6 bases had no gene match. Germline V gene sequence: CDR1 MNHEY, CDR2 SMNVEV (reference sequence). This CDR3 is 15 amino acids long. In nucleotides, the CDR3 is TGTGCCAGCAGTTTTGACGGACAGGGGGTATATGGCTACACCTTC. This sequence encodes CASSFDGQGVYGYTF.

The chain has TRBV2 and TRBJ1-5; no reliable D call. CDR3 length: 15 amino acids. V lost 8 bases to trimming and J lost 0 bases, with 14 bases between them. In germline, CDR1 is SNHLY, CDR2 FYNNEI. The chain's CDR3 is CASGRERISNQPQHF. The CDR3 DNA reads as TGTGCCAGCGGCCGGGAGAGGATTAGCAATCAGCCCCAGCATTTT.

This clone has only a few counts. This chain connects TRBV6-4 to TRBJ2-2; D is undetermined. There are 14 residues in the CDR3. Germline lookup yields CDR1 MRHNA and CDR2 SNTAGT. V lost 4 bases, J lost 6 bases, and 12 bases lay in between. CDR3 in amino acids: CASSGSELAGELFF. In DNA form, the CDR3 reads TGTGCCAGCAGTGGGAGCGAATTAGCCGGGGAGCTGTTTTTT.

Here the CDR3 DNA reads TGTGCCAGCTCACCACTATCGGGTAGGACATCAACTAATGAAAAACTGTTTTTT. It codes for CASSPLSGRTSTNEKLFF. The rearrangement links TRBV18 to TRBJ1-4, with D perhaps TRBD1 (5 bases). Germline loops: CDR1 KGHSH, CDR2 LQKENI. This CDR3 has 18 residues. V lost 1 base, J lost 0 bases, and 15 bases lay in between.

J is TRBJ2-7 and V is TRBV25-1; D unresolved. The CDR3 consists of 13 residues. Germline CDR1 MGHDK, CDR2 SYGVNS. V lost 3 bases to trimming and J lost 0 bases, with 6 bases between them. CDR3 sequence reads: CASSDSVSYEQYF. The CDR3 DNA is TGTGCCAGCAGTGATTCAGTCTCCTACGAGCAGTACTTC.

This clone was found a few times. Other DNA sequences of this sample code for an identical CDR3. The chain has TRBV7-2 and TRBJ1-6, with D perhaps TRBD1 (5 bases). This CDR3 is 13 amino acids long. Germline V gives CDR1 SGHTA, CDR2 FQGNSA. V lost 4 bases, J lost 10 bases, and 11 bases lay in between. DNA of the CDR3: TGTGCCAGCAGCTCGCAGGGATACTCACCCCTCCACTTT. It encodes CASSSQGYSPLHF.

The chain has TRBV7-2 and TRBJ2-2; 10 nucleotides align to TRBD2. Looked up from germline, CDR1 is SGHTA and CDR2 is FQGNSA. The CDR3 contains 16 residues. Germline trimming cut 2 bases from V and 6 bases from J; bases unmatched to any gene: 6. The CDR3 region has the DNA TGTGCCAGCAGCTTATCGGTAGCGGGAGGAGCCGGGGAGCTGTTTTTT. Amino acids: CASSLSVAGGAGELFF.

The J gene is TRBJ2-1, the V gene TRBV5-4; 10 positions match TRBD2. Germline-derived CDR1 and CDR2 are SGHNT and YYREEE (reference sequence). The CDR3 covers 16 residues. V was pared by 3 bases and J by 8 bases, with 11 bases of the junction left unmatched. DNA of the CDR3: TGTGCCAGCAGCTCTCGGACTAGCGGAGAAGGCGATGAGCAGTTCTTC. Translating it yields CASSSRTSGEGDEQFF.

This clone was observed a few times. The V and J genes are TRBV7-8 and TRBJ1-2; no clear D gene. Germline V CDR1 and CDR2: SGHVS, FQNEAQ. V was pared by 2 bases and J by 7 bases, with 14 bases between. This CDR3 spans 14 amino acids. The CDR3 coding sequence is TGTGCCAGCAGCTTATGGGCTGAAGAGAGTGGCTACACCTTC. Protein product: CASSLWAEESGYTF.

This rearrangement joins TRBV24-1 to TRBJ2-1, with a possible D match to TRBD2 (5 bases). Trimming stripped 0 bases from V and 8 bases from J, with 16 bases between. Germline CDR1 reads KGHDR; CDR2 reads SFDVKD. The CDR3 totals 16 residues. DNA for the CDR3: TGTGCCACCAGTGATTTGGGACGCCGGGGAGAATATGAGCAGTTCTTC. It translates to CATSDLGRRGEYEQFF.

V and J are TRBV6-5 and TRBJ2-7; TRBD1 is a possible D gene (7 bases). Germline V gene sequence: CDR1 MNHEY, CDR2 SVGAGI. The V gene lost 2 bases and the J gene lost 2 bases, with 13 bases spanning the gap. This CDR3 has 15 amino acids. This CDR3 is CASSYQAGGTYEQYF. CDR3 nucleotide sequence: TGTGCCAGCAGTTACCAAGCAGGGGGGACCTACGAGCAGTACTTC.

CDR3 sequence: CASSRDRGRETQYF. The CDR3 DNA reads TGTGCCAGCAGCCGGGACAGGGGCAGAGAGACCCAGTACTTC. The chain combines TRBV2 with TRBJ2-5; TRBD1 matches at 10 bases. Trimming took 6 bases from V and 4 from J; bases not matched to a gene: 5. Looked up from germline, CDR1 is SNHLY and CDR2 is FYNNEI. The CDR3 loop spans 14 amino acids.

The V call is TRBV5-5, the J call TRBJ1-4; TRBD1 aligns across 11 bases. This CDR3 is 14 amino acids long. V dropped 4 bases and J dropped 7; count of bases not matched to a gene: 3. Germline loops: CDR1 SGHKS, CDR2 YYEKEE (reference sequence). As DNA, the CDR3 is TGTGCCAGCAGCCCGGACAGGGGGCTTGAAAAACTGTTTTTT. As protein: CASSPDRGLEKLFF.

The genes are TRBV5-6 and TRBJ2-2; TRBD1 matches at 9 bases. Looked up from germline, CDR1 is SGHDT and CDR2 is YYEEEE. This CDR3 spans 16 amino acids. V lost 0 bases, J lost 5 bases, and 5 bases stayed unmatched. CDR3 loop: CASSLATGTGTGELFF. The CDR3, as DNA: TGTGCCAGCAGCTTGGCCACAGGGACAGGGACCGGGGAGCTGTTTTTT.

The CDR3 loop reads CASSRRVDTEAFF. DNA of the CDR3: TGCGCCAGCAGCCGCAGGGTAGACACTGAAGCTTTCTTT. V gene TRBV4-1 combines with J gene TRBJ1-1, with D perhaps matching TRBD1 (5 bases). CDR1 and CDR2 (germline): MGHRA, YSYEKL. Trimming removed 4 bases from V and 3 bases from J, with 9 bases in between. The CDR3 spans 13 residues.

V gene TRBV28 combines with J gene TRBJ1-2; 8 positions agree with TRBD1. Trimming at V came to 6 bases and at J to 10 bases, leaving 7 bases not matched to a gene. The germline V gene has CDR1 MDHEN and CDR2 SYDVKM. The CDR3 extends over 12 amino acids. This CDR3 is CASRTGASLYTF. The CDR3 bases are TGTGCCAGCAGGACAGGGGCCTCACTCTACACCTTC.

The rearrangement joins TRBV7-9 to TRBJ2-1, with 10 positions matching TRBD1. CDR1 SEHNR and CDR2 FQNEAQ come from the germline V gene (reference sequence). This CDR3 is 15 amino acids long. V gave up 5 bases and J gave up 5 bases; unmatched junction bases: 6. The CDR3 is CASSLRQGANNEQFF. The CDR3 coding sequence is TGTGCCAGCAGCCTCAGACAGGGGGCTAACAATGAGCAGTTCTTC.

The genes are TRBV5-1 and TRBJ2-7; 7 bases fit TRBD1. The junction had 6 bases not matched to a gene; V was cut back by 4 bases and J by 2 bases. The CDR3 totals 14 residues. Germline V CDR1 and CDR2: SGHRS, YFSETQ. The CDR3 nucleotides are TGCGCCAGCAGCCCAAGGACAGGTGCCTACGAGCAGTACTTC. Amino acid sequence: CASSPRTGAYEQYF.

This chain joins TRBV3-1 (or the pseudogene TRBV3-2) and TRBJ2-2; the D is unclear. Germline values: CDR1 LGHDT, CDR2 YNNKEL (reference sequence). The CDR3 sequence is 13 residues long. The germline V and J ends were trimmed by 6 bases and 4 bases, with 9 bases remaining between them. DNA of the CDR3: TGTGCCAGCAGGCTCCAGATCACCGGGGAGCTGTTTTTT. Protein sequence: CASRLQITGELFF.

This chain connects TRBV4-1 to TRBJ1-2; 7 bases align to TRBD1. This CDR3 is 15 amino acids long. J gave up 5 bases and V 5 bases, and 11 bases lay outside the gene matches. The germline V gene has CDR1 MGHRA and CDR2 YSYEKL. The CDR3 sequence: CASSGGWTGNYGYTF. The CDR3 DNA reads TGCGCCAGCAGCGGAGGCTGGACAGGAAATTATGGCTACACCTTC.

V usage is TRBV19 and J usage is TRBJ1-6; D is undetermined. The germline CDR1 and CDR2 sequences are LNHDA and SQIVND (reference sequence). The CDR3 covers 15 residues. Trimming took 4 bases from V and 7 from J, leaving 14 bases between them. The CDR3 loop reads CASSKAAIRNSPLHF. Here the CDR3 DNA reads TGTGCCAGTAGTAAGGCCGCGATCAGGAATTCACCCCTCCACTTT.

This rearrangement joins TRBV2 to TRBJ1-2; TRBD1 matches at 7 bases. This CDR3 is 11 amino acids long. CDR1 SNHLY and CDR2 FYNNEI come from the germline V gene. After removal of 8 bases from V and 8 bases from J, the junction contained 5 bases not matched to a gene. The CDR3 DNA is TGTGCCAGCTTGACAGGGATAGGCTACACCTTC. Amino acid sequence: CASLTGIGYTF.